A single sample is the source of the 3 T cell receptor beta chains below, sequenced in a study of long-term antiretroviral therapy in people with HIV. The run of the v3.0 immunoSEQ assay was at survey level. Generated by immunoSEQ multiplex PCR, the TCRdb table keeps only in-frame clones and is missing some. The table shows more than 15,000 clones, with over 70% occurring only once. The input for sequencing was unsorted PBMCs, taken 2.9 years after starting antiretroviral therapy. All receptors come from a woman in her twenties or thirties with HIV.

The chain uses TRBV27 and TRBJ1-6; D is unclear. Deletions cut 2 bases from V and 5 bases from J, with 7 bases between. The CDR3 totals 14 residues. Germline CDR1 is MNHEY and CDR2 is SMNVEV (reference sequence). CDR3 bases: TGTGCCAGCAGTTTAGCGTCCAATAATTCACCCCTCCACTTT. It translates to CASSLASNNSPLHF.

The chain joins TRBV30 to TRBJ1-2; TRBD1 is a possible D gene (6 bases). Trimming shortened V by 5 bases and J by 8 bases, and 9 bases separated the two germline ends. The CDR3 is made up of 10 amino acids. Germline V gives CDR1 GTSNPN, CDR2 SVGIG (reference sequence). The CDR3 loop reads CAWHRDGYTF. CDR3 nucleotides: TGTGCCTGGCACAGGGACGGCTACACCTTC.

The chain is built from TRBV30 and TRBJ2-1; possible D gene TRBD1, 5 bases. This CDR3 is built from 15 residues. Germline loops: CDR1 GTSNPN, CDR2 SVGIG (reference sequence). The CDR3 loop reads CAFRRGRAYYNEQFF. The CDR3 DNA is TGTGCGTTTCGAAGGGGCCGAGCTTACTACAATGAGCAGTTCTTC.